Below, 30 T cell receptor beta chains from the same sample are listed, as sequenced in a study of cytomegalovirus exposure and HLA in healthy donors. PCR employed 60 Vbeta and 13 Jbeta primers. Sequenced by immunoSEQ multiplex PCR; TCRdb stores in-frame clones only, minus some. Altogether 150,000 to 200,000 clones are present, 65% to 85% being singletons, with the ten largest covering about 1.7%. Sequenced sample: PBMCs. These receptors were collected from a man aged 18 to 30 in good health and CMV-seronegative.

The rearrangement joins TRBV5-5 to TRBJ2-5, with 7 bases aligning to TRBD2. The CDR3 runs to 13 residues. The V segment lost 0 bases and the J segment 4 bases; nucleotides outside the gene matches: 0. Germline CDR1 and CDR2: SGHKS and YYEKEE (reference sequence). CDR3 nucleotide sequence: TGTGCCAGCAGCTTGGGGGGGGGAGAGACCCAGTACTTC. It codes for CASSLGGGETQYF.

The chain couples TRBV27 to TRBJ2-5; D call uncertain. Germline CDR1 and CDR2: MNHEY and SMNVEV (reference sequence). The CDR3 is made up of 11 amino acids. The ends were cut back, 8 bases at V and 4 bases at J, with 8 bases in the middle. DNA for the CDR3: TGTGCCAGCGGGCTCCGAGAGACCCAGTACTTC. The encoded protein is CASGLRETQYF.

V and J are TRBV7-9 and TRBJ2-3, with TRBD2 matching over 10 bases. The CDR3 runs 17 residues. V lost 5 bases and J lost 0; bases outside the gene matches: 8. From germline, CDR1 is SEHNR and CDR2 FQNEAQ (reference sequence). CDR3: CASSHSGRSPSTDTQYF. CDR3 DNA: TGTGCCAGCAGCCATAGCGGGAGGAGCCCTAGCACAGATACGCAGTATTTT.

This clone was recorded once. The chain recombines TRBV5-1 with TRBJ2-7; 7 bases match TRBD2. CDR1 and CDR2 from the germline V gene are SGHRS and YFSETQ. The CDR3 extends over 14 amino acids. The J segment lost 5 bases and the V segment lost 0 bases, leaving 5 bases of the junction unmatched. The CDR3 coding sequence is TGCGCCAGCAGCTTGGCTCCGGGAGGCGACGAGCAGTACTTC. Protein sequence: CASSLAPGGDEQYF.

The chain couples TRBV7-2 to TRBJ1-6, with a tentative D call TRBD1 (6 bases). The CDR3 consists of 16 residues. V lost 2 bases and J lost 2, with 10 bases in between. Germline V gene lookup returns CDR1 SGHTA and CDR2 FQGNSA. The CDR3: CASSLKRGTYNSPLHF. CDR3 sequence (DNA): TGTGCCAGCAGCTTAAAAAGGGGGACCTATAATTCACCCCTCCACTTT.

The chain uses TRBV7-2 and TRBJ2-7, with D possibly matching TRBD2 (5 bases). Per the germline V gene, CDR1 is SGHTA and CDR2 is FQGNSA. Trimming took 5 bases from V and 2 from J, leaving 13 bases between them. The CDR3 sequence is 14 residues long. The CDR3 loop is CASSQSSGTYEQYF. CDR3 bases: TGTGCCAGCAGCCAATCAAGCGGCACCTACGAGCAGTACTTC. The full variable domain, in which reference TRBV7-2 and TRBJ2-7 provide the parts outside the CDR3, is GAGVSQSPSNKVTEKGKDVELRCDPISGHTALYWYRQSLGQGLEFLIYFQGNSAPDKSGLPSDRFSAERTGGSVSTLTIQRTQQEDSAVYLCASSQSSGTYEQYFGPGTRLTVT.

The chain combines TRBV15 with TRBJ2-3; D is unresolved. Between the trimmed V and J ends, which lost 0 bases and 2 bases, there was a span of 6 bases. The CDR3 runs 14 residues. The germline gives CDR1 LNHNV, CDR2 YYDKDF (reference sequence). The CDR3 spells CATSRERVTDTQYF. Here the CDR3 DNA reads TGTGCCACCAGCAGAGAAAGAGTCACAGATACGCAGTATTTT.

V and J are TRBV7-2 and TRBJ1-6; D is unclear. Per germline, CDR1 SGHTA and CDR2 FQGNSA. Trimming removed 2 bases at V and 6 bases at J, with 17 bases between. The CDR3 runs 17 residues. CDR3 sequence: CASSLRFQEEVNSPLHF. The CDR3 region has the DNA TGTGCCAGCAGCTTAAGGTTTCAAGAGGAAGTTAATTCACCCCTCCACTTT. Looking up the rest from reference TRBV7-2 and TRBJ1-6 gives the full variable domain: GAGVSQSPSNKVTEKGKDVELRCDPISGHTALYWYRQSLGQGLEFLIYFQGNSAPDKSGLPSDRFSAERTGGSVSTLTIQRTQQEDSAVYLCASSLRFQEEVNSPLHFGNGTRLTVT.

V gene TRBV29-1 combines with J gene TRBJ2-1, with TRBD2 matching 14 bases. This CDR3 is 18 amino acids long. J was trimmed by 1 base and V by 6 bases; bases with no gene match: 11. Germline CDR1 SQVTM, CDR2 ANQGSEA. CDR3 amino acids: CSVPPVTSGRGSYNEQFF. The CDR3 DNA reads TGCAGCGTCCCCCCCGTGACTAGCGGGAGGGGTTCCTACAATGAGCAGTTCTTC.

This clone was seen a few times. This sequence joins TRBV27 and TRBJ2-1, with 7 bases aligning to TRBD2. The germline CDR1 and CDR2 sequences are MNHEY and SMNVEV (reference sequence). The V gene end was trimmed by 5 bases and the J gene end by 8 bases; junction bases not matched to a gene: 12. CDR3 length: 15 amino acids. This chain's CDR3 is CASSPGERDVYEQFF. As DNA, the CDR3 is TGTGCCAGCAGTCCCGGCGAGCGGGATGTCTATGAGCAGTTCTTC.

The CDR3 region has the DNA TGCGCCAGCAGGATCGGGATCTCGGGAGGCGGGACAGATACGCAGTATTTT. It encodes CASRIGISGGGTDTQYF. This chain connects TRBV5-1 to TRBJ2-3, with 7 bases lining up with TRBD2. J gave up 3 bases and V 5 bases, and 15 bases lay outside the gene matches. This CDR3 is 17 amino acids long. Germline V CDR1 and CDR2: SGHRS, YFSETQ.

The chain links TRBV7-9 to TRBJ2-7, with 8 bases that match TRBD2. V lost 8 bases, J lost 6 bases, and 3 bases stayed unmatched. Germline V CDR1 and CDR2: SEHNR, FQNEAQ (reference sequence). This CDR3 comprises 11 residues. CDR3 sequence (DNA): TGTGCCAGCTCGGGGGGGGGCGAGCAGTACTTC. This codes for CASSGGGEQYF.

The chain recombines TRBV6-5 with TRBJ1-3; maybe TRBD1 (5 bases). The CDR3 extends over 16 amino acids. Trimming took 4 bases from V and 3 from J, leaving 16 bases between them. Germline V CDR1 and CDR2: MNHEY, SVGAGI. The CDR3 bases are TGTGCCAGCAGTTCACTTTTGGGGGGAGGTGGAAACACCATATATTTT. Its protein product is CASSSLLGGGGNTIYF.

On this clone itself: Its ends do not fully match the called genes, so a read error is possible. J is TRBJ1-2 and V is TRBV15; no definite D call. Germline assignment: CDR1 LNHNV and CDR2 YYDKDF (reference sequence). The CDR3 extends over 17 amino acids. This CDR3 reads CATSRDGDIFAGYGCTF. CDR3 DNA: TGTGCCACCAGCAGAGACGGAGACATCTTCGCGGGCTATGGCTGCACCTTC.

This clone has a handful of counts. CDR3 loop: CASSQRQGNTEAFF. The DNA of the CDR3 is TGCGCCAGCAGCCAACGACAGGGAAACACTGAAGCTTTCTTT. The J gene is TRBJ1-1, the V gene TRBV4-1; TRBD1 matches at 7 bases. In germline, CDR1 is MGHRA, CDR2 YSYEKL. After removal of 2 bases from V and 2 bases from J, the junction contained 2 bases not matched to a gene. This CDR3 is built from 14 residues.

In this sample, this clone turned up a few times. At the DNA level, this CDR3 is encoded by other sequences in the same sample as well. The V call is TRBV5-6, the J call TRBJ2-5; TRBD2 aligns across 10 bases. V lost 0 bases to trimming and J lost 4 bases; unmatched junction nucleotides: 3. This CDR3 is 15 amino acids long. Per germline, CDR1 SGHDT and CDR2 YYEEEE. CDR3 sequence: CASSLGLAGGETQYF. DNA for the CDR3: TGTGCCAGCAGCTTGGGACTAGCGGGTGGAGAGACCCAGTACTTC.

This chain links TRBV7-9 with TRBJ2-7, with 10 bases matching TRBD1. The V and J ends lost 3 bases and 3 bases, in that order; junction bases with no gene match: 8. The CDR3 sequence is 16 residues long. Germline values: CDR1 SEHNR, CDR2 FQNEAQ (reference sequence). The CDR3 loop is CASSFHPGQGNYEQYF. DNA of the CDR3: TGTGCCAGCAGCTTCCATCCGGGACAGGGGAACTACGAGCAGTACTTC.

The chain couples TRBV4-3 to TRBJ2-3; TRBD1 matches at 8 bases. This CDR3 comprises 18 residues. The J segment lost 4 bases and the V segment lost 4 bases, leaving 16 bases of the junction unmatched. Germline CDR1 reads LGHNA; CDR2 reads YSLEER. The CDR3, as DNA: TGCGCCAGCAGCCTCCGAGGGTCAGGGGGCGCCGGTGCAGATACGCAGTATTTT. This sequence encodes CASSLRGSGGAGADTQYF.

The CDR3 sequence: CASSYSARGPDEQYF. CDR3 DNA: TGTGCCAGCAGTTACTCGGCCAGGGGGCCGGACGAGCAGTACTTC. The J gene is TRBJ2-7, the V gene TRBV6-5, with 8 bases aligning to TRBD1. The V and J ends lost 0 bases and 5 bases, in that order; junction bases with no gene match: 6. Germline CDR1 reads MNHEY; CDR2 reads SVGAGI. The CDR3 has 15 amino acids.

This clone has only a few counts. J is TRBJ2-7 and V is TRBV5-4; possibly TRBD1 for D (5 bases). The V gene lost 1 base and the J gene lost 6 bases, with 11 bases spanning the gap. CDR3 length: 13 residues. In germline, CDR1 is SGHNT, CDR2 YYREEE (reference sequence). The chain's CDR3 is CASSLTPRVEQYF. The CDR3 DNA follows: TGTGCCAGCAGCTTGACCCCCAGGGTCGAGCAGTACTTC. The entire variable domain, with the rest obtained from reference TRBV5-4 and TRBJ2-7, is as follows: ETGVTQSPTHLIKTRGQQVTLRCSSQSGHNTVSWYQQALGQGPQFIFQYYREEENGRGNFPPRFSGLQFPNYSSELNVNALELDDSALYLCASSLTPRVEQYFGPGTRLTVT.

This clone was found once. The chain is built from TRBV7-6 and TRBJ1-5; D may be TRBD1 (5 bases). Germline V gives CDR1 SGHVS, CDR2 FNYEAQ. The CDR3 runs to 15 residues. Trimming left V 3 bases short and J 3 bases short, with 12 bases between. The CDR3 DNA sequence: TGTGCCAGCAGCTTGGAGCCAGGGTTCAATCAGCCCCAGCATTTT. This encodes CASSLEPGFNQPQHF.

The genes are TRBV6-5 and TRBJ2-1; D is undetermined. This CDR3 has 15 amino acids. From germline, CDR1 is MNHEY and CDR2 SVGAGI. The germline V and J ends were trimmed by 5 bases and 1 base, with 12 bases remaining between them. The CDR3 loop is CASSPKAASYNEQFF. The CDR3 DNA follows: TGTGCCAGCAGTCCGAAAGCAGCGTCCTACAATGAGCAGTTCTTC.

The rearrangement joins TRBV29-1 to TRBJ1-1; 10 bases fit TRBD1. Trimming removed 8 bases from V and 5 bases from J; junction bases left unmatched: 8. Looked up from germline, CDR1 is SQVTM and CDR2 is ANQGSEA. The CDR3 loop spans 13 amino acids. Written as DNA, the CDR3 is TGCAGCACAAGACAGGGGGCGGGGACTGAAGCTTTCTTT. Protein product: CSTRQGAGTEAFF.

The genes are TRBV18 and TRBJ2-1; TRBD2 aligns across 10 bases. With 0 bases clipped from V and 7 bases from J, the junction kept 3 bases outside the gene matches. The CDR3 spans 15 residues. In germline, CDR1 is KGHSH, CDR2 LQKENI. The CDR3 DNA sequence: TGTGCCAGCTCACCACCCAGCGGGAGGGCTAATGAGCAGTTCTTC. It yields the protein CASSPPSGRANEQFF.

The chain links TRBV6-5 to TRBJ1-5; 7 bases map to TRBD1. Trimming took 5 bases from V and 1 from J; bases not matched to a gene: 2. The CDR3 has 14 amino acids. The germline V gene encodes CDR1 MNHEY and CDR2 SVGAGI. This chain's CDR3 is CASSEQGSNQPQHF. The DNA for the CDR3 is TGTGCCAGCAGTGAACAGGGGAGCAATCAGCCCCAGCATTTT.

The rearrangement uses TRBV6-1 and TRBJ1-5; 7 nucleotides match TRBD1. This CDR3 has 18 residues. Trimming cost V 4 bases and J 0 bases; bases outside gene matches: 12. Germline-derived CDR1 and CDR2 are MNHNS and SASEGT. CDR3 sequence: CASSGGVTGLYSNQPQHF. The CDR3 bases are TGTGCCAGCAGTGGGGGTGTGACAGGGCTATATAGCAATCAGCCCCAGCATTTT.

This clone was observed a handful of times. J is TRBJ1-1 and V is TRBV4-3; 11 bases are a match to TRBD1. The CDR3 consists of 16 residues. CDR1 is LGHNA, CDR2 YSLEER, per germline. The trim removed 1 base at V and 4 bases at J, leaving 5 bases unmatched. CDR3 coding DNA: TGCGCCAGCAGCCAAGCCCCCGGGACAGGGGGCACTGAAGCTTTCTTT. Residues: CASSQAPGTGGTEAFF.

The chain is built from TRBV4-3 and TRBJ2-3, with 8 bases identical to TRBD1. This CDR3 has 18 amino acids. CDR1 is LGHNA, CDR2 YSLEER, per germline. Trimming cost V 0 bases and J 4 bases; bases outside gene matches: 12. In nucleotides, the CDR3 is TGCGCCAGCAGCCAAGATGTAAAGGCAGGGGGCTGGTCAGATACGCAGTATTTT. Its translation: CASSQDVKAGGWSDTQYF.

CDR3: CASSLAPAYEQYF. CDR3 DNA sequence: TGTGCCAGCAGCTTAGCCCCGGCCTACGAGCAGTACTTC. This chain joins TRBV7-9 and TRBJ2-7; D not resolved. Germline assignment: CDR1 SEHNR and CDR2 FQNEAQ (reference sequence). Between the trimmed V and J ends, which lost 0 bases and 2 bases, there was a span of 5 bases. The CDR3 is 13 residues long.

This chain uses TRBV5-4 with TRBJ1-2; 10 positions agree with TRBD1. V gave up 4 bases and J gave up 5 bases; unmatched junction bases: 11. From germline, CDR1 is SGHNT and CDR2 YYREEE (reference sequence). CDR3 size: 16 residues. CDR3 loop: CASSELTGGGYYGYTF. The CDR3 nucleotides read TGTGCCAGCAGCGAACTGACAGGGGGCGGGTATTATGGCTACACCTTC. Variable domain in full (rest from reference TRBV5-4 and TRBJ1-2): ETGVTQSPTHLIKTRGQQVTLRCSSQSGHNTVSWYQQALGQGPQFIFQYYREEENGRGNFPPRFSGLQFPNYSSELNVNALELDDSALYLCASSELTGGGYYGYTFGSGTRLTVV.